Presented here are 25 T cell receptor beta chains from one specimen sequenced in a study of T cells after yellow fever vaccination (dated by TCRdb to 2018 to 2020). The treatment or condition label, as the study defines it: live attenuated yellow fever vaccine strain. The method behind the library was 5' RACE. Instrument used: Illumina HiSeq 2500. In TCRdb, the public reads were trimmed at Q25 with fastp and aligned with MiXCR, with productive beta chains retained. CDR3 protein duplicates are merged, each entry listing the most common genes and DNA. The sample has under 200,000 distinct CDR3 sequences on record, more than 5.5% of them singletons. The top ten constitute 2.5% of the sample. Here the sequenced sample was CD4+ T cells sorted from PBMCs, taken about 5 days after the first yellow fever vaccination. All receptors derive from a young man who received the YFV17D yellow fever vaccine.

Comment on this clonotype: A read error may explain this, as a much larger clone is one base away. The CDR3 does not close with the conserved phenylalanine or tryptophan, likely indicating a read error. This sequence joins TRBV18 and TRBJ2-5; no definite D call. Trimming pared 1 base from V and 5 bases from J, leaving 8 bases between. This CDR3 has 13 amino acids. Germline CDR1 is KGHSH and CDR2 is LQKENI. DNA of the CDR3: TGTGCCAGCTCACCACTGGGTAGTGAGACCCAGTACTTA. Translated, it gives CASSPLGSETQYL.

J is TRBJ1-5 and V is TRBV15; no reliable D call. Trimming took 0 bases from V and 0 from J, leaving 9 bases between them. CDR1 is LNHNV and CDR2 is YYDKDF in the germline V gene (reference sequence). The CDR3 has 16 residues. The CDR3, as DNA: TGTGCCACCAGCAGAGATCGAGCCTATAGCAATCAGCCCCAGCATTTT. Protein: CATSRDRAYSNQPQHF.

This chain joins TRBV19 and TRBJ2-5; TRBD1 matches 9 bases. V lost 5 bases and J lost 4; bases outside the gene matches: 5. The length of the CDR3 is 14 residues. Germline assignment: CDR1 LNHDA and CDR2 SQIVND (reference sequence). For the CDR3, the DNA is TGTGCCAGTAGTTCTTGGACAGGGGTAGAGACCCAGTACTTC. Its translation: CASSSWTGVETQYF.

This clonotype turned up a few times. The chain is built from TRBV21-1 and TRBJ1-5; the D call of TRBD1 is as the table states it, not checked on the DNA. TRBV21-1 is an annotated pseudogene. The CDR3 extends over 17 amino acids. CDR3 DNA: TGTGCCAGCAGCAAGTATCCCGTAAACCCCGAGAGTCAGCCCCAGCATTTT. As protein: CASSKYPVNPESQPQHF.

This clonotype appeared many times. Sequence at one end of the junction differs from germline and may be a read error. The J gene is TRBJ1-3, the V gene TRBV12-3 or TRBV12-4; 8 nucleotides line up with TRBD1. The length of the CDR3 is 14 residues. The CDR3 loop is CASTLQGAGNTIYF. Written as DNA, the CDR3 is TGTGCCAGCACTTTACAGGGGGCTGGAAACACCATATATTTT.

This clonotype was recorded at least ten times. The chain recombines TRBV4-3 with TRBJ2-1; D unresolved. Between the trimmed V and J ends, which lost 0 bases and 6 bases, there was a span of 6 bases. Germline lookup yields CDR1 LGHNA and CDR2 YSLEER. The CDR3 sequence is 13 residues long. The CDR3 region has the DNA TGCGCCAGCAGCCAAGAGGCCTCCAATGAGCAGTTCTTC. It specifies CASSQEASNEQFF.

This clonotype was detected many times. The chain has TRBV28 and TRBJ1-5; 7 nucleotides agree with TRBD1. The CDR3 is made up of 14 amino acids. Germline V gives CDR1 MDHEN, CDR2 SYDVKM. The V segment lost 5 bases and the J segment 3 bases; nucleotides outside the gene matches: 4. The CDR3 nucleotides read TGTGCCAGCAGTCTGGACAGGCTCAATCAGCCCCAGCATTTT. It translates to CASSLDRLNQPQHF.

The chain joins TRBV18 to TRBJ1-6, with TRBD1 identical over 9 bases. The CDR3 extends over 18 amino acids. V was pared by 8 bases and J by 7 bases, with 18 bases of the junction left unmatched. Per germline, CDR1 KGHSH and CDR2 LQKENI. CDR3 in DNA: TGTGCCAGCGGAGCCAACCACCCCGGGACAGGGAGGAATTCACCCCTCCACTTT. Translation: CASGANHPGTGRNSPLHF.

This chain joins TRBV5-1 and TRBJ2-4, with D uncertain. This CDR3 comprises 14 residues. Germline V gives CDR1 SGHRS, CDR2 YFSETQ. Between the trimmed V and J ends, which lost 0 bases and 0 bases, there was a span of 4 bases. CDR3: CASSLGLAKNIQYF. The CDR3 bases are TGCGCCAGCAGCTTGGGTTTAGCCAAAAACATTCAGTACTTC. The full variable domain, in which reference TRBV5-1 and TRBJ2-4 provide the parts outside the CDR3, is KAGVTQTPRYLIKTRGQQVTLSCSPISGHRSVSWYQQTPGQGLQFLFEYFSETQRNKGNFPGRFSGRQFSNSRSEMNVSTLELGDSALYLCASSLGLAKNIQYFGAGTRLSVL.

This clonotype appeared many times. This rearrangement joins TRBV10-3 to TRBJ2-7; 10 bases align to TRBD1. This CDR3 has 15 residues. The J segment lost 4 bases and the V segment lost 6 bases, leaving 9 bases of the junction unmatched. Germline CDR1 reads ENHRY; CDR2 reads SYGVKD. The CDR3 sequence is CAIRTSGTGVYEQYF. DNA for the CDR3: TGTGCCATCAGAACCTCCGGGACAGGGGTTTACGAGCAGTACTTC.

This clonotype was counted at least ten times. The chain has TRBV7-3 and TRBJ2-5; D possibly corresponds to TRBD1 (7 bases). This CDR3 comprises 16 residues. Trimming removed 5 bases from V and 2 bases from J, with 18 bases in between. Germline-derived CDR1 and CDR2 are SGHTA and FQGTGA. CDR3 coding DNA: TGTGCCAGCAGCCAATCCGGACAGGCGGGACAAGAGACCCAGTACTTC. It translates to CASSQSGQAGQETQYF.

This clonotype has at least ten counts. This chain uses TRBV6-2 or TRBV6-3 with TRBJ2-6; either TRBD1 or TRBD2 may supply D (6 bases each). CDR1 and CDR2 from the germline V gene are MNHEY and SVGEGT. Trimming removed 5 bases at V and 2 bases at J, with 25 bases between. This CDR3 region has 20 residues. CDR3 protein: CASSIPNTRGLIPGANVLTF. CDR3 bases: TGTGCCAGCAGTATTCCTAACACCAGGGGACTCATCCCTGGGGCCAACGTCCTGACTTTC.

At least ten counts were recorded for this clonotype. V usage is TRBV19 and J usage is TRBJ2-7; no definite D call. Germline V gene data show CDR1 as LNHDA and CDR2 as SQIVND (reference sequence). This CDR3 comprises 13 residues. V lost 3 bases, J lost 5 bases, and 11 bases lay in between. The CDR3 sequence: CASSILRVHEQYV. In DNA, the CDR3 is TGTGCCAGTAGTATCCTTCGGGTCCACGAGCAGTACGTC.

There are a few counts of this clonotype. This sequence joins TRBV28 and TRBJ1-4, with unresolved D. Trimming shortened V by 6 bases and J by 7 bases, and 18 bases separated the two germline ends. The CDR3 contains 15 residues. The germline V gene encodes CDR1 MDHEN and CDR2 SYDVKM. In nucleotides, the CDR3 is TGTGCCAGCAGCCCCGGGGTTATTTCGGGTGAAAAACTGTTTTTT. Its translation is CASSPGVISGEKLFF.

The sample holds many counts of this clonotype. The chain couples TRBV7-9 to TRBJ2-3, with TRBD2 matching 8 bases. V lost 2 bases to trimming and J lost 6 bases; unmatched junction nucleotides: 4. Germline-derived CDR1 and CDR2 are SEHNR and FQNEAQ (reference sequence). The CDR3 extends over 14 amino acids. CDR3 nucleotide sequence: TGTGCCAGCAGCTTAACGGGGGGGCCCGATACGCAGTATTTT. It specifies CASSLTGGPDTQYF. Drawing the rest from reference TRBV7-9 and TRBJ2-3, the complete variable domain is DTGVSQNPRHKITKRGQNVTFRCDPISEHNRLYWYRQTLGQGPEFLTYFQNEAQLEKSRLLSDRFSAERPKGSFSTLEIQRTEQGDSAMYLCASSLTGGPDTQYFGPGTRLTVL.

This clonotype was seen a handful of times. This rearrangement joins TRBV7-9 to TRBJ2-4, with TRBD2 as a possible D gene (6 bases). Germline V gene data show CDR1 as SEHNR and CDR2 as FQNEAQ (reference sequence). Trimming removed 4 bases from V and 6 bases from J, with 13 bases in between. The CDR3 spans 14 residues. This CDR3 is CASSWGVRGNIQYF. The CDR3 region has the DNA TGTGCCAGCAGCTGGGGGGTCCGGGGAAACATTCAGTACTTC.

A few counts support this clonotype. The chain couples TRBV7-2 to TRBJ1-2; the D gene is possibly TRBD1 (5 bases). CDR3 length: 15 amino acids. With 7 bases removed from V and 5 bases from J, the gap between germline ends came to 20 bases. Germline V gene data show CDR1 as SGHTA and CDR2 as FQGNSA. The CDR3 nucleotides are TGTGCCAGCACGCCATCCCCCGGGGCGATATATGGCTACACCTTC. Its translation is CASTPSPGAIYGYTF.

Many counts were recorded for this clonotype. The chain couples TRBV7-2 to TRBJ2-1; 12 nucleotides line up with TRBD2. Germline V gene data show CDR1 as SGHTA and CDR2 as FQGNSA. The CDR3 runs to 15 residues. The ends lost 5 bases at V and 9 bases at J; junction bases unmatched: 8. CDR3 loop: CASSPASGGGLEQFF. The DNA for the CDR3 is TGTGCCAGCAGCCCTGCTAGCGGGGGGGGCCTTGAGCAGTTCTTC.

This clonotype has a count of ten or more. The V call is TRBV27, the J call TRBJ1-5; D is uncertain. The V gene lost 0 bases and the J gene lost 7 bases, with 7 bases spanning the gap. CDR1 is MNHEY, CDR2 SMNVEV, per germline (reference sequence). This CDR3 is 13 amino acids long. The CDR3 coding sequence is TGTGCCAGCAGTTTATCGACGAACCAGCCCCAGCATTTT. It yields the protein CASSLSTNQPQHF.

There are many counts of this clonotype. The CDR3 here is CASTPDGTYEQYF. The DNA for the CDR3 is TGTGCCAGCACCCCAGACGGGACCTACGAGCAGTACTTC. V is TRBV12-3 or TRBV12-4 and J is TRBJ2-7; the D gene is possibly TRBD2 (5 bases). This CDR3 spans 13 amino acids. Deletions cut 7 bases from V and 2 bases from J, with 12 bases between.

The sample holds many counts of this clonotype. This chain connects TRBV6-5 to TRBJ2-6; D remains ambiguous. CDR1 is MNHEY and CDR2 is SVGAGI in the germline V gene. This CDR3 is 15 amino acids long. V was shortened by 4 bases and J by 0 bases, with 7 bases between the two germline ends. CDR3 loop: CASSSQHSGANVLTF. DNA for the CDR3: TGTGCCAGCAGTTCACAGCACTCTGGGGCCAACGTCCTGACTTTC.

This clonotype occurred many times. The rearrangement joins TRBV28 to TRBJ2-5, with TRBD1 matching over 8 bases. The CDR3 extends over 15 amino acids. The V segment lost 1 base and the J segment 6 bases; nucleotides outside the gene matches: 7. Germline lookup yields CDR1 MDHEN and CDR2 SYDVKM. DNA for the CDR3: TGTGCCAGCAGTTTATCGGACAGGGTAGGAAAGACCCAGTACTTC. Protein product: CASSLSDRVGKTQYF.

This clonotype came up many times. The chain is built from TRBV12-3 or TRBV12-4 and TRBJ2-7; D not resolved. Trimming stripped 2 bases from V and 0 bases from J, with 8 bases between. This CDR3 comprises 14 residues. The CDR3 sequence: CASSLQDGSYEQYF. The CDR3 nucleotides read TGTGCCAGCAGTTTACAGGACGGCTCCTACGAGCAGTACTTC.

This clonotype was counted ten times or more. The chain employs TRBV12-3 or TRBV12-4 and TRBJ1-2, with TRBD1 matching 9 bases. This CDR3 comprises 13 residues. V lost 3 bases to trimming and J lost 6 bases; unmatched junction nucleotides: 2. CDR3 residues: CASSLTGGHGYTF. In nucleotides, the CDR3 is TGTGCCAGCAGTTTGACAGGGGGACATGGCTACACCTTC.

This clonotype was recorded at least ten times. V gene TRBV7-3 combines with J gene TRBJ2-1; D is possibly TRBD2 (6 bases). In germline, CDR1 is SGHTA, CDR2 FQGTGA. V was pared by 5 bases and J by 3 bases, with 17 bases between. The CDR3 length is 16 residues. This CDR3 reads CASSPYRTTLYNEQFF. DNA of the CDR3: TGTGCCAGCAGCCCTTATCGGACTACCCTCTACAATGAGCAGTTCTTC.